The sequence of this T cell receptor beta chain was determined in a study of blood T cell repertoires in COVID-19. About the research overall: The origin of the acute and convalescent COVID-19 samples was the United States, Italy and Spain. T cells, B-cell-depleted T cells, or PBMCs supplied cDNA or gDNA.

The germline V and J ends were trimmed by 6 bases and 6 bases, with 13 bases remaining between them. Germline V gives CDR1 KGHDR, CDR2 SFDVKD. This CDR3 comprises 13 residues. Study processing details: Nucleated cell number was recorded as an estimate derived from reference gene primer amplification. Data came from immunoSEQ multiplex PCR; TCRdb stores just in-frame clones and leaves some out. The V and J calls and clone size are taken from that table; D and trimming were inferred from the DNA. The repertoire has 95,000 to 120,000 clones, approximately 90% of them found once; the top ten carry 4% to 5.5%.

The sample was peripheral blood. J is TRBJ1-2 and V is TRBV24-1; TRBD1 might be the D (6 bases). The clonotype was recovered from a woman aged 45 to 65 with acute or convalescent COVID-19. This chain's CDR3 is CATSQLDSDGYTF. The CDR3, as DNA: TGTGCCACCAGTCAGTTGGACAGCGATGGCTACACCTTC.